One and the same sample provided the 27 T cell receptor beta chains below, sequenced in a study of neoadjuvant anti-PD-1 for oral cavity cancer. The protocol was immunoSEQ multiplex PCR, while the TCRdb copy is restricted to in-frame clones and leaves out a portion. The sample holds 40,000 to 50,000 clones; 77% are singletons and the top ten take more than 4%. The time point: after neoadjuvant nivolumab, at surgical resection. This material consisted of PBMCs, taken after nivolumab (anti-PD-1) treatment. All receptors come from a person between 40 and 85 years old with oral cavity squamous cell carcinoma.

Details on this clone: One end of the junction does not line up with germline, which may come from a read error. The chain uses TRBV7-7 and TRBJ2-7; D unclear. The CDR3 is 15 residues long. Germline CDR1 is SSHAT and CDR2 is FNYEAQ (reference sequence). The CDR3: CASSLGLGLTYEQYF. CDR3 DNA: TGTGCTAGCAGCTTAGGCCTAGGGCTTACCTACGAGCAGTACTTC.

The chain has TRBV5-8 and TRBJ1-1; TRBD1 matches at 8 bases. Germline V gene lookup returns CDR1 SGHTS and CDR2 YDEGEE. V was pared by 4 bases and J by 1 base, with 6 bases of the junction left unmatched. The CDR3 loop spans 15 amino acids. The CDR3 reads CASSPDRGWNTEAFF. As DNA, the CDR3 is TGTGCCAGCAGCCCCGACAGGGGTTGGAACACTGAAGCTTTCTTT. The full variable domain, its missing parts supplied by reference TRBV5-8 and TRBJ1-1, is EAGVTQSPTHLIKTRGQQATLRCSPISGHTSVYWYQQALGLGLQFLLWYDEGEERNRGNFPPRFSGRQFPNYSSELNVNALELEDSALYLCASSPDRGWNTEAFFGQGTRLTVV.

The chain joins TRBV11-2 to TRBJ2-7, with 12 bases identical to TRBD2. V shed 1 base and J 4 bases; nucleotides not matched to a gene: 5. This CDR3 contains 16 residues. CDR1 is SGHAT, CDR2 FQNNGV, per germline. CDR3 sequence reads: CASSLVTSGGEYEQYF. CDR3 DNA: TGTGCCAGCAGCTTAGTGACTAGCGGGGGAGAATACGAGCAGTACTTC.

CDR3 in amino acids: CASSPLGTGIGHEQYF. The CDR3, as DNA: TGTGCCAGCAGCCCTCTCGGGACAGGAATAGGCCACGAGCAGTACTTC. The chain joins TRBV5-6 to TRBJ2-7, with TRBD1 matching 8 bases. The trim removed 4 bases at V and 5 bases at J, leaving 14 bases unmatched. Germline CDR1 and CDR2: SGHDT and YYEEEE. The CDR3 consists of 16 residues.

The CDR3 DNA reads as TGTGCCAGCCCGATAGAGCTCGGGGGCAGGGTGACGCACAATGAGCAGTTCTTC. Amino acid sequence: CASPIELGGRVTHNEQFF. The rearrangement links TRBV7-9 to TRBJ2-1, with D possibly being TRBD1 or TRBD2 (6 bases each). V was pared by 8 bases and J by 5 bases, with 28 bases between. Germline CDR1 SEHNR, CDR2 FQNEAQ (reference sequence). The CDR3 is 18 amino acids.

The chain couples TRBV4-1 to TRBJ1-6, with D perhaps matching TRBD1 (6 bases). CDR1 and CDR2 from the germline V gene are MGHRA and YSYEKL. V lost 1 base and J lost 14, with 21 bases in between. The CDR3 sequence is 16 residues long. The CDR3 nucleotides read TGCGCCAGCAGCCAAGGAGAAGGGGACACGAGACGGTCCCTCCACTTT. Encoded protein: CASSQGEGDTRRSLHF.

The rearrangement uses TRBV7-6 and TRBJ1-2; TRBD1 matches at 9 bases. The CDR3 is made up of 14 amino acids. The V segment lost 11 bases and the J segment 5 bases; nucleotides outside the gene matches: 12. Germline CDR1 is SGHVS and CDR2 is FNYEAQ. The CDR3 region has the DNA TGTGCCTCCGGGTGGGGACAGGGAGAATATGGCTACACCTTC. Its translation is CASGWGQGEYGYTF.

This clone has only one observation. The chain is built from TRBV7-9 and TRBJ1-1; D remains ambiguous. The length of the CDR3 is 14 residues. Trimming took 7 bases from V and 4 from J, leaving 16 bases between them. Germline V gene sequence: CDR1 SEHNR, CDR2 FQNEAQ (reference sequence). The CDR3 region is CASTLDTAATEAFF. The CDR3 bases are TGTGCCAGCACCCTTGATACGGCTGCCACTGAAGCTTTCTTT.

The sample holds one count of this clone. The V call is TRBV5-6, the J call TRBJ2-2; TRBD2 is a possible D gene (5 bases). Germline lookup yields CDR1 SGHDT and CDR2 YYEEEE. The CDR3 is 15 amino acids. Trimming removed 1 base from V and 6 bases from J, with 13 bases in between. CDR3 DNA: TGTGCCAGCAGCTTGTTAGGCCCCGGGGCCGGGGAGCTGTTTTTT. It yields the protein CASSLLGPGAGELFF. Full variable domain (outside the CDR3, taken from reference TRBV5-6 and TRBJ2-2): DAGVTQSPTHLIKTRGQQVTLRCSPKSGHDTVSWYQQALGQGPQFIFQYYEEEERQRGNFPDRFSGHQFPNYSSELNVNALLLGDSALYLCASSLLGPGAGELFFGEGSRLTVL.

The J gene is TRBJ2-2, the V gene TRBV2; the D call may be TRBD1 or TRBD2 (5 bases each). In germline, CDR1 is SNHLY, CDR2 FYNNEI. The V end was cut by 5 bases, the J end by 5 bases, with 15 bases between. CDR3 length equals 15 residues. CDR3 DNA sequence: TGTGCCAGCAGTCAGCGGCAGGGAAGGACCGGGGAGCTGTTTTTT. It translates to CASSQRQGRTGELFF.

This CDR3 is CASSDLAGTEAFF. The CDR3 DNA is TGCGCCAGCAGTGACCTGGCGGGCACTGAAGCTTTCTTT. The chain couples TRBV10-2 to TRBJ1-1, with unresolved D. The ends were cut back, 3 bases at V and 4 bases at J, with 9 bases in the middle. Germline values: CDR1 WSHSY, CDR2 SAAADI. CDR3 size: 13 residues.

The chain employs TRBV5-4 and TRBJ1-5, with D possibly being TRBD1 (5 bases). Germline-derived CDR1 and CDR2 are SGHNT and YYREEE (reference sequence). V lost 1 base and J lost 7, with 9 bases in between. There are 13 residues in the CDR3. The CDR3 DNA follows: TGTGCCAGCAGCTTGCGGGGCGAACAGCCCCAGCATTTT. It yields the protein CASSLRGEQPQHF.

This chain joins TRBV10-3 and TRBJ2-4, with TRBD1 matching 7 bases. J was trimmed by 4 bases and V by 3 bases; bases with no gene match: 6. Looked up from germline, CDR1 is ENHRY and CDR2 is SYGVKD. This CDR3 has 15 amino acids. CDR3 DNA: TGTGCCATCAGTGACCAGGGGGTACCGAAAAACATTCAGTACTTC. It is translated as CAISDQGVPKNIQYF.

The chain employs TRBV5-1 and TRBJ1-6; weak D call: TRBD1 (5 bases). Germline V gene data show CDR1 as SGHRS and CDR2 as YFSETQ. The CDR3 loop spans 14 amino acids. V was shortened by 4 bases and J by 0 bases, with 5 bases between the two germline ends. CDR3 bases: TGCGCCAGCAGCGGGGGCTCCTATAATTCACCCCTCCACTTT. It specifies CASSGGSYNSPLHF. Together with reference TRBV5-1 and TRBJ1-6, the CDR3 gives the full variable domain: KAGVTQTPRYLIKTRGQQVTLSCSPISGHRSVSWYQQTPGQGLQFLFEYFSETQRNKGNFPGRFSGRQFSNSRSEMNVSTLELGDSALYLCASSGGSYNSPLHFGNGTRLTVT.

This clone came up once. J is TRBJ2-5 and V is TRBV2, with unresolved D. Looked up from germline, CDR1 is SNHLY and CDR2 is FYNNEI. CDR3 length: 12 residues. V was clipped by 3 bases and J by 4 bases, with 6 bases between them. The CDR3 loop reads CASSETIETQYF. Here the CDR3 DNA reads TGTGCCAGCAGTGAGACGATAGAGACCCAGTACTTC.

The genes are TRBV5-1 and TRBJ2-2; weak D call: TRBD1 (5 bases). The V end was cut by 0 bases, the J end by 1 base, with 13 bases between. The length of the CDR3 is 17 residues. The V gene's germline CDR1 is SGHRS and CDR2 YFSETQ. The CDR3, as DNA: TGCGCCAGCAGCTTGGAACTGCCAGGGCTGAACACCGGGGAGCTGTTTTTT. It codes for CASSLELPGLNTGELFF.

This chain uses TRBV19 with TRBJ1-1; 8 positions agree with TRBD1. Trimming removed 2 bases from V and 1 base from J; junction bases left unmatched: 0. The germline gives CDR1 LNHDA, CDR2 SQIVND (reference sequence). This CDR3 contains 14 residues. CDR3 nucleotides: TGTGCCAGTAGTATAACAGGGGGGAACACTGAAGCTTTCTTT. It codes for CASSITGGNTEAFF.

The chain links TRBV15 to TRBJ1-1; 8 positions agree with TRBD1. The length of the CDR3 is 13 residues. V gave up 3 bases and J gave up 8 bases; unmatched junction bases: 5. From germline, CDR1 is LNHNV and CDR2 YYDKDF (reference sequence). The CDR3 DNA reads TGTGCCACCAGCAGGGACAGGGCCTCCGAAGCTTTCTTT. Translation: CATSRDRASEAFF.

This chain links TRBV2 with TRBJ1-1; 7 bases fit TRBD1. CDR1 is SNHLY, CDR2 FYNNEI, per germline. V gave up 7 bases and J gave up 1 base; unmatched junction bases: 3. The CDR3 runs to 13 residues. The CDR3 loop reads CASIRTGNTEAFF. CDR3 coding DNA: TGTGCCAGCATCCGGACAGGGAACACTGAAGCTTTCTTT.

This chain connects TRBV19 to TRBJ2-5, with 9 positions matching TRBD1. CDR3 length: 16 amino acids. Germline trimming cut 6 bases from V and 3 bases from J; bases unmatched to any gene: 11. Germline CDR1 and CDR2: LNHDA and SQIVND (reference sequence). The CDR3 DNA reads TGTGCCAGTAGCTCAACAGGGGGCATGGGTGAAGAGACCCAGTACTTC. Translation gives CASSSTGGMGEETQYF.

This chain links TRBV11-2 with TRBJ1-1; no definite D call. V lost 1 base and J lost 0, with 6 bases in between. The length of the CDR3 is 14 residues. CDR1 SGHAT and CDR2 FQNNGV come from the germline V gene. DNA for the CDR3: TGTGCCAGCAGCTTAGGACTCCTGAACACTGAAGCTTTCTTT. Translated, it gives CASSLGLLNTEAFF.

The CDR3 DNA reads TGTGCCAGCAGTGAGGGACAGCTTTTTAACAATGAGCAGTTCTTC. This translates into CASSEGQLFNNEQFF. The chain recombines TRBV9 with TRBJ2-1, with 7 bases matching TRBD1. Trimming cost V 5 bases and J 5 bases; bases outside gene matches: 10. The CDR3 covers 15 residues. The germline V gene has CDR1 SGDLS and CDR2 YYNGEE.

The CDR3, as DNA: TGTGCCAGCAGTGATTCGAGACAGTTCCAAGAGACCCAGTACTTC. It yields the protein CASSDSRQFQETQYF. The chain employs TRBV25-1 and TRBJ2-5, with TRBD1 as a possible D gene (5 bases). V dropped 3 bases and J dropped 1 base, with 12 bases sitting between them. CDR1 MGHDK and CDR2 SYGVNS come from the germline V gene. This CDR3 comprises 15 residues.

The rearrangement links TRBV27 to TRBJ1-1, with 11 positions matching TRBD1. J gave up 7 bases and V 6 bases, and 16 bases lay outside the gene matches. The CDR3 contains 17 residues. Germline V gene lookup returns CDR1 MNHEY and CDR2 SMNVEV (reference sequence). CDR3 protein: CASSTHRDRGMGNEAFF. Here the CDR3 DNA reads TGTGCCAGCAGCACCCACAGGGACAGGGGGATGGGTAATGAAGCTTTCTTT.

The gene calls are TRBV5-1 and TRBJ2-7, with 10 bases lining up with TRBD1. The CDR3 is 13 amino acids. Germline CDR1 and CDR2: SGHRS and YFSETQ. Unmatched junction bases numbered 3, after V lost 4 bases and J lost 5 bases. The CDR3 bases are TGCGCCAGCAGCCCGACAGGGGGCCACGAGCAGTACTTC. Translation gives CASSPTGGHEQYF.

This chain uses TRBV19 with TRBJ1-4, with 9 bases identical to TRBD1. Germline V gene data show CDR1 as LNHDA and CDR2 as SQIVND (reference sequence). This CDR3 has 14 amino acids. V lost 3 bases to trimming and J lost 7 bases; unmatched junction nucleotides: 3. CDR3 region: CASSMGQGAEKLFF. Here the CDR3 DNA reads TGTGCCAGTAGTATGGGACAGGGAGCTGAAAAACTGTTTTTT.

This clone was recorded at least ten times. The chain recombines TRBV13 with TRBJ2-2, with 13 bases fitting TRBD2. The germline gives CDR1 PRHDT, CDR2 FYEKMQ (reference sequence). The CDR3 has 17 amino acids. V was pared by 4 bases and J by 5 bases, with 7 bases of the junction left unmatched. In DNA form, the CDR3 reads TGTGCCAGCAGCTCTGGACTAGCGGGGGTAAGGACCGGGGAGCTGTTTTTT. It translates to CASSSGLAGVRTGELFF.